This entry describes one T cell receptor (beta chain). Its cognate antigen is unknown. The sample originates from a study of cytomegalovirus exposure and HLA in healthy donors. As for the study in general: The same platform used for the roughly 610 first-cohort repertoires was also used for the 100 to 150 validation repertoires, as a later analysis reported. General study points: Specificity of three CMV-associated chains for CMV antigens was verified in vitro. The classifier, whose performance was assessed in both the original and validation cohorts, reportedly diagnosed cytomegalovirus status with high specificity and sensitivity. Whilst most TCR sequences proved rare, a subset of public TCRs occurred across many donors.

Assay: immunoSEQ multiplex PCR; the TCRdb copy retains only in-frame clones and omits some. The profile shows under 400,000 clones, 70% to 90% of them singletons. Germline V gene data show CDR1 as ENHRY and CDR2 as SYGVKD. The CDR3 loop spans 12 amino acids. Trimming took 6 bases from V and 7 from J, leaving 10 bases between them. This receptor was identified in a young man in good health and CMV-seronegative. Source material: PBMCs. The chain combines TRBV10-3 with TRBJ2-1; D is unresolved. The chain's CDR3 is CAIRVTDNEQFF. As DNA, the CDR3 is TGTGCCATCAGGGTAACAGATAATGAGCAGTTCTTC.